These T cell receptor beta chains were read from a single sample in a study of shared clonotypes between healthy human individuals. Some clones are missing from TCRdb's copy, which holds only in-frame ones; the method was immunoSEQ multiplex PCR. The sample records approximately 1,000,000 clones, around 78% being singletons. Sequencing was carried out using memory CD4+ T cells from PBMCs. These receptors all come from a man aged 18 to 30 in good health. Some clones in this sample may be carry-over from other donors' samples. Both conserved end residues are part of each CDR3. D genes are given only for firm matches. Clone size appears in some rows only: once, few, many, or a class for an expanded clone.

-	TRBV11-2	-	13	TRBJ1-1	CASSVSVPTEAFF	TGTGCCAGCAGCGTCTCCGTCCCAACTGAAGCTTTCTTT
-	TRBV9	-	13	TRBJ2-3	CASNSGYTDTQYF	TGTGCCAGCAATAGCGGATACACAGATACGCAGTATTTT
-	TRBV6-1	-	13	TRBJ2-1	CASRMSSYNEQFF	TGTGCCAGCAGGATGAGCTCCTACAATGAGCAGTTCTTC
-	TRBV18	-	16	TRBJ2-2	CASSPKDQPSTGELFF	TGTGCCAGCTCACCAAAGGATCAACCAAGCACCGGGGAGCTGTTTTTT
-	TRBV6-5	TRBD2	15	TRBJ2-3	CASSQGLAGGDTQYF	TGTGCCAGCAGCCAGGGACTAGCGGGGGGAGATACGCAGTATTTT
-	TRBV4-1	-	15	TRBJ2-7	CASSQGAGTRRAQYF	TGCGCCAGCAGCCAAGGGGCGGGGACCCGAAGGGCGCAGTACTTC
-	TRBV7-8	TRBD2	15	TRBJ2-5	CASSPAGTKQETQYF	TGTGCCAGCAGCCCAGCCGGGACTAAACAAGAGACCCAGTACTTC
-	TRBV7-6	TRBD2	14	TRBJ2-2	CASSLVREVGELFF	TGTGCCAGCAGCTTAGTACGGGAGGTGGGGGAGCTGTTTTTT
-	TRBV6-1	-	14	TRBJ1-2	CASSEVQGVYGYTF	TGTGCCAGCAGTGAGGTCCAGGGAGTCTATGGCTACACCTTC
-	TRBV2	-	14	TRBJ2-1	CASRKWDTYNEQFF	TGTGCCAGCAGGAAGTGGGACACCTACAATGAGCAGTTCTTC
-	TRBV6-1	-	15	TRBJ2-1	CASSERRVAHNEQFF	TGTGCCAGCAGTGAACGCCGGGTAGCTCACAATGAGCAGTTCTTC
-	TRBV9	-	15	TRBJ2-3	CASSVAPSSSDTQYF	TGTGCCAGCAGCGTAGCGCCTAGTTCATCCGATACGCAGTATTTT
-	TRBV6-5	-	12	TRBJ2-1	CASSPTSNEQFF	TGTGCCAGCAGTCCTACGTCCAATGAGCAGTTCTTC
-	TRBV30	TRBD1	12	TRBJ2-1	CAWQGAVNEQFF	TGTGCCTGGCAGGGGGCGGTCAATGAGCAGTTCTTC
-	TRBV5-1	-	10	TRBJ2-5	CAGEEETQYF	TGCGCTGGGGAGGAAGAGACCCAGTACTTC
-	TRBV11-3	TRBD1	12	TRBJ2-1	CASSRDRGGQFF	TGTGCCAGCAGCAGGGACAGGGGTGGGCAGTTCTTC
-	TRBV28	-	13	TRBJ1-1	CASTQLNRDGAFF	TGTGCCAGCACACAGTTGAATCGGGACGGAGCTTTCTTT
-	TRBV7-9	TRBD1	15	TRBJ2-7	CASSLGTGDSYEQYF	TGTGCCAGCAGCCTTGGGACAGGGGACTCCTACGAGCAGTACTTC
-	TRBV9	TRBD1	19	TRBJ1-3	CASSVTGQSLSLRGNTIYF	TGTGCCAGCAGCGTAACGGGACAGAGCTTATCGTTGAGGGGAAACACCATATATTTT
-	TRBV6-5	-	14	TRBJ2-5	CASSSFGQQETQYF	TGTGCCAGCAGTTCCTTCGGACAACAAGAGACCCAGTACTTC
few	TRBV5-6	-	15	TRBJ1-2	CASSLVIGGDYGYTF	TGTGCCAGCAGCTTGGTCATAGGGGGGGACTATGGCTACACCTTC
-	TRBV5-4	TRBD1	14	TRBJ2-5	CASSGTGGEETQYF	TGTGCCAGCAGCGGGACAGGGGGCGAGGAGACCCAGTACTTC
-	TRBV7-9	TRBD1	15	TRBJ1-5	CASSPGQGVVQPQHF	TGTGCCAGCAGCCCCGGGCAGGGGGTCGTCCAGCCCCAGCATTTT
once	TRBV2	-	14	TRBJ2-3	CASRGGMGTDTQYF	TGTGCCAGCCGAGGCGGGATGGGCACAGATACGCAGTATTTT
few	TRBV19	-	13	TRBJ2-3	CASSAGQPNTQYF	TGTGCCAGTAGCGCCGGACAGCCGAATACGCAGTATTTT
-	TRBV10-3	-	12	TRBJ2-5	CATTAGTETQYF	TGTGCCACGACCGCGGGGACAGAGACCCAGTACTTC
-	TRBV28	TRBD1	14	TRBJ1-4	CASSLSGGTEKLFF	TGTGCCAGCAGTCTCTCAGGGGGCACTGAAAAACTGTTTTTT
-	TRBV5-1	-	17	TRBJ1-1	CASSLDWGGYMNTEAFF	TGCGCCAGCAGCTTGGATTGGGGGGGATATATGAACACTGAAGCTTTCTTT
-	TRBV30	-	14	TRBJ1-5	CAWSVNQGVQPQHF	TGTGCCTGGAGTGTGAACCAGGGAGTTCAGCCCCAGCATTTT
-	TRBV11-2	-	15	TRBJ2-1	CASSFRLAVLNEQFF	TGTGCCAGCAGCTTTAGGTTAGCGGTTCTTAATGAGCAGTTCTTC
once	TRBV23-1	-	14	TRBJ2-7	CASSHSSNSYEQYF	TGCGCCAGCAGTCACTCTAGTAACTCCTACGAGCAGTACTTC
-	TRBV7-9	-	14	TRBJ2-7	CASSPSALTYEQYF	TGTGCCAGCAGCCCCAGTGCTTTGACCTACGAGCAGTACTTC